The entry below gives a single TCR beta chain sequence along with its context. The antigen is not known. V was clipped by 2 bases and J by 5 bases, with 15 bases between them. CDR1 and CDR2 from the germline V gene are DFQATT and SNEGSKA (reference sequence). CDR3 length: 14 amino acids. The data originate from a study of CD8 T cells in Susac syndrome. Whole-study results and caveats: The study admitted that it had a relatively small number of individuals in its TCR sequencing and HLA analysis.

Bulk CD8+ and CD4+ cells came from magnetic negative isolation; CD8+ TEMRA by FACS. Reverse transcription used roughly 0.45 to 1 ug RNA and random hexamers. TCR beta CDR3 was amplified by immunoSEQ covering 54 Vbeta and 13 Jbeta. TCRdb recomputed calls from the immunoSEQ multiplex PCR reads with MiXCR, one row per CDR3 protein. The sample has some 52,000 distinct CDR3 sequences, about 92% seen once. The sequence came from a human donor with multiple sclerosis. The chain couples TRBV20-1 to TRBJ2-5; TRBD2 is a possible D gene (6 bases). Sequencing used CD8+ T cells from PBMCs. In nucleotides, the CDR3 is TGCAGTGCTAGACCCTATACTAGCAGGGAGACCCAGTACTTC. Its translation: CSARPYTSRETQYF.